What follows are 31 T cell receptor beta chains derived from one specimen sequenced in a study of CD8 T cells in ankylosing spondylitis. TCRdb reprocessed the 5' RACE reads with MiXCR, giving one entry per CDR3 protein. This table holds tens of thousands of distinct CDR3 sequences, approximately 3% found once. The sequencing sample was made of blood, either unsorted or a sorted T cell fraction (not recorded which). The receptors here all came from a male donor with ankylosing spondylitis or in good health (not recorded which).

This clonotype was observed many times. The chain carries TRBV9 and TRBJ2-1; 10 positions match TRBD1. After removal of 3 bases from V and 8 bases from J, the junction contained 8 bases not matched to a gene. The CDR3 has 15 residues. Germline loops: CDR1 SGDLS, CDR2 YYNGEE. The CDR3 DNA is TGTGCCAGCAGCGCGGACAGGGGGGTGTTGGATGAGCAGTTCTTC. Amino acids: CASSADRGVLDEQFF.

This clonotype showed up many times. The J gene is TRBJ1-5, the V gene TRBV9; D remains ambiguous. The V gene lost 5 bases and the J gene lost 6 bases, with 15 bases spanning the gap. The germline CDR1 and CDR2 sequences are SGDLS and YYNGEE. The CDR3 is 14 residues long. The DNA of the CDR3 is TGTGCCAGCAGTCCTTTGGGGATAGGTCAGCCCCAGCATTTT. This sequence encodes CASSPLGIGQPQHF.

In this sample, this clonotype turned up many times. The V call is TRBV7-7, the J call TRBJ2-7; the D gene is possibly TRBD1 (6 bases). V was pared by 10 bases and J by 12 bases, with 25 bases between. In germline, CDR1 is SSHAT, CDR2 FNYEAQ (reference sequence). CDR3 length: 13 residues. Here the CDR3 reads CANKTGRILDRYV. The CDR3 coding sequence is TGTGCCAACAAGACAGGACGAATATTGGATCGGTACGTC.

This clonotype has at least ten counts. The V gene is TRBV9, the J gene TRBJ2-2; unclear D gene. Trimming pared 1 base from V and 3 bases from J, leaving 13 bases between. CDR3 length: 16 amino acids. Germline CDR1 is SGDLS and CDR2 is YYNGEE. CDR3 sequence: CASSVRPWPDTGELFF. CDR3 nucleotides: TGTGCCAGCAGCGTACGTCCTTGGCCGGACACCGGGGAGCTGTTTTTT. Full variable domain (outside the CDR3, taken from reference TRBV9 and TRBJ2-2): DSGVTQTPKHLITATGQRVTLRCSPRSGDLSVYWYQQSLDQGLQFLIQYYNGEERAKGNILERFSAQQFPDLHSELNLSSLELGDSALYFCASSVRPWPDTGELFFGEGSRLTVL.

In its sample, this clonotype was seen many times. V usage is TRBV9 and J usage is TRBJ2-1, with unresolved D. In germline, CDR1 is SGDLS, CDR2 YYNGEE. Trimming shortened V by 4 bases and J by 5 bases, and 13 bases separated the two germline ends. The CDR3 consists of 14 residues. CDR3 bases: TGTGCCAGCAGCCCCCACACAGACGACAATGAGCAGTTCTTC. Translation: CASSPHTDDNEQFF.

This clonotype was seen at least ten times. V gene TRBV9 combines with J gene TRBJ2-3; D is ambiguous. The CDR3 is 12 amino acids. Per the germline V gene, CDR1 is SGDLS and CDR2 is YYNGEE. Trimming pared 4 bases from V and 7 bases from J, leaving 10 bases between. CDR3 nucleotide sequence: TGTGCCAGCAGCCCCAGCGAAAATACGCAGTATTTT. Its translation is CASSPSENTQYF.

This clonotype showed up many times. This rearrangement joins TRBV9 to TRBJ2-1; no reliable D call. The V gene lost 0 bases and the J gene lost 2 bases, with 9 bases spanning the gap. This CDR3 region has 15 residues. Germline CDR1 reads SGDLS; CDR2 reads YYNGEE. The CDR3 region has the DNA TGTGCCAGCAGCGTAGCGCAGGACCCCTACAATGAGCAGTTCTTC. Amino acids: CASSVAQDPYNEQFF.

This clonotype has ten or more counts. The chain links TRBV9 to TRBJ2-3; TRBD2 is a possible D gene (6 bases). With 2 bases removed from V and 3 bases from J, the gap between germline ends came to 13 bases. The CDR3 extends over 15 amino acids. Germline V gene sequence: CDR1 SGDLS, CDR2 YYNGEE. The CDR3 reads CASSVSGQYTDTQYF. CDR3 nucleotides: TGTGCCAGCAGCGTGAGCGGGCAGTATACAGATACGCAGTATTTT.

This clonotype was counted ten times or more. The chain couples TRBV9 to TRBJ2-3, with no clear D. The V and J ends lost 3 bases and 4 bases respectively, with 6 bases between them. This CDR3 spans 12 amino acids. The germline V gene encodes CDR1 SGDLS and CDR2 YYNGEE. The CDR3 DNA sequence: TGTGCCAGCAGCGGACAAGCAGATACGCAGTATTTT. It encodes CASSGQADTQYF.

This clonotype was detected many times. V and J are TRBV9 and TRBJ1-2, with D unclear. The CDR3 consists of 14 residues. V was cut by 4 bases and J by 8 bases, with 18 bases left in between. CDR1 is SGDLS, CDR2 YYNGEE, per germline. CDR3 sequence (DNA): TGTGCCAGCAGCTCCTGGTCGGGAGAGGAGGGCTACACCTTC. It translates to CASSSWSGEEGYTF.

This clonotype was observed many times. CDR3 in amino acids: CASSPRDRGSRDEQFF. CDR3 in DNA: TGTGCCAGCAGCCCCCGGGACAGGGGCTCGAGGGATGAGCAGTTCTTC. V is TRBV9 and J is TRBJ2-1, with 10 bases lining up with TRBD1. From germline, CDR1 is SGDLS and CDR2 YYNGEE. There are 16 residues in the CDR3. The J segment lost 8 bases and the V segment lost 4 bases, leaving 12 bases of the junction unmatched.

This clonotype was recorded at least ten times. CDR3 coding DNA: TGTGCCAGCAGCGTACTCCAGGCAGGAAACACCATATATTTT. Translated: CASSVLQAGNTIYF. The V and J genes are TRBV9 and TRBJ1-3, with no clear D. The CDR3 runs to 14 residues. The germline V gene encodes CDR1 SGDLS and CDR2 YYNGEE. With 1 base removed from V and 4 bases from J, the gap between germline ends came to 9 bases. Full variable domain (rest looked up from reference TRBV9 and TRBJ1-3): DSGVTQTPKHLITATGQRVTLRCSPRSGDLSVYWYQQSLDQGLQFLIQYYNGEERAKGNILERFSAQQFPDLHSELNLSSLELGDSALYFCASSVLQAGNTIYFGEGSWLTVV.

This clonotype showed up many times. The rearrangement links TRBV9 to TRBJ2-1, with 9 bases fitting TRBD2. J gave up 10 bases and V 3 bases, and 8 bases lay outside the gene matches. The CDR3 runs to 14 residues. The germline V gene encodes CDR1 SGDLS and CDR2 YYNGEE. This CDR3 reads CASSGGRGSVEQFF. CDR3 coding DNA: TGTGCCAGCAGCGGCGGGAGGGGCTCCGTGGAGCAGTTCTTC.

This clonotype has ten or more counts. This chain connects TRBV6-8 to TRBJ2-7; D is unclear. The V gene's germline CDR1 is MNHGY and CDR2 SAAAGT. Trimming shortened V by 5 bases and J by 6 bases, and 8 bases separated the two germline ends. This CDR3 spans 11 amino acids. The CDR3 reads CASSRRSEQYV. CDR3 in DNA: TGTGCCAGCAGTCGCCGGAGCGAGCAGTACGTC.

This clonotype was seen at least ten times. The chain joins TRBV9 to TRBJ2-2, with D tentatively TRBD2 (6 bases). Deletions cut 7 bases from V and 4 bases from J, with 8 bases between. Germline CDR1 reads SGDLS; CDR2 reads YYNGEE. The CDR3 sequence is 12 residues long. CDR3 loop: CASGGTTGELFF. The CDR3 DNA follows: TGTGCCAGCGGAGGGACCACCGGGGAGCTGTTTTTT.

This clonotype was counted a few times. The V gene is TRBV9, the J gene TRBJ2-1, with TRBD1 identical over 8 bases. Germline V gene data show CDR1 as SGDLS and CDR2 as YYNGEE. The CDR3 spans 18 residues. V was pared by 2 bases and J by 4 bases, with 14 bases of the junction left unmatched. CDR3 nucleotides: TGTGCCAGCAGCGTCACCTCCGCCTCCGACAGGGGTTACAATGAGCAGTTCTTC. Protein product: CASSVTSASDRGYNEQFF.

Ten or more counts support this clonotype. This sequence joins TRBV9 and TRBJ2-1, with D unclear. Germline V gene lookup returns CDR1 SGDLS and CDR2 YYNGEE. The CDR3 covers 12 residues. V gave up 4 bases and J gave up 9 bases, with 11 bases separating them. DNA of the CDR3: TGTGCCAGCAGCCCACTCAAGGGTGAGCAGTTCTTC. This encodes CASSPLKGEQFF.

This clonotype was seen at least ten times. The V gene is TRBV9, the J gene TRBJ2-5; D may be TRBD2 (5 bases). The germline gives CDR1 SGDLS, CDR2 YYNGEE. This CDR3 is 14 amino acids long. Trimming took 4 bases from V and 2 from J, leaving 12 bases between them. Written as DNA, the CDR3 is TGTGCCAGCAGCACTATTAGCGAGCAAGAGACCCAGTACTTC. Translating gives CASSTISEQETQYF.

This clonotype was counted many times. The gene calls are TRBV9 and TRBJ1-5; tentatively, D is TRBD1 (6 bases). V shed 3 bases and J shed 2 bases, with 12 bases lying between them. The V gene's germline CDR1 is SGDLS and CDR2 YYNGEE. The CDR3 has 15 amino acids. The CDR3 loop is CASSATGLGNQPQHF. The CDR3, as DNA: TGTGCCAGCAGCGCTACAGGGCTAGGCAATCAGCCCCAGCATTTT.

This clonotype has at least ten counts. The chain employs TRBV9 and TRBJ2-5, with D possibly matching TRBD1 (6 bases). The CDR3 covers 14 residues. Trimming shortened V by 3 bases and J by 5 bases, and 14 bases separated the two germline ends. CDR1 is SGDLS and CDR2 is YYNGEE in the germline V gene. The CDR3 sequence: CASSEGGSVETQYF. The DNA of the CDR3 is TGTGCCAGCAGCGAAGGGGGTAGCGTCGAGACCCAGTACTTC.

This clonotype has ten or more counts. The CDR3 reads CASSAGGLGKLFF. CDR3 DNA: TGTGCCAGCAGCGCGGGGGGGCTAGGGAAACTGTTTTTT. The V gene is TRBV9, the J gene TRBJ1-4; D possibly corresponds to TRBD1 (6 bases). The V gene's germline CDR1 is SGDLS and CDR2 YYNGEE. V was clipped by 3 bases and J by 11 bases, with 14 bases between them. The CDR3 has 13 amino acids.

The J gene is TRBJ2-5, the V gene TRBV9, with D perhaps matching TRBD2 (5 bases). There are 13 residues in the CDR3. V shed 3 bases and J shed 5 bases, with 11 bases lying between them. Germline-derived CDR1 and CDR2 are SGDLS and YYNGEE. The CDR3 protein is CASSDVPGETQYF. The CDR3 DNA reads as TGTGCCAGCAGCGATGTCCCGGGGGAGACCCAGTACTTC.

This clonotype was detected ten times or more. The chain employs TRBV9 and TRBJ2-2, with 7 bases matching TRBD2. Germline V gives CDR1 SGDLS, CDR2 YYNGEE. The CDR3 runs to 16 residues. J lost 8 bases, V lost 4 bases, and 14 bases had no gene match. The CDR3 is CASSPRLAGISGELFF. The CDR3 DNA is TGTGCCAGCAGCCCCCGACTAGCCGGAATCTCGGGGGAGCTGTTTTTT. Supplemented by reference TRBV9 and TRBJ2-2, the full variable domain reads DSGVTQTPKHLITATGQRVTLRCSPRSGDLSVYWYQQSLDQGLQFLIQYYNGEERAKGNILERFSAQQFPDLHSELNLSSLELGDSALYFCASSPRLAGISGELFFGEGSRLTVL.

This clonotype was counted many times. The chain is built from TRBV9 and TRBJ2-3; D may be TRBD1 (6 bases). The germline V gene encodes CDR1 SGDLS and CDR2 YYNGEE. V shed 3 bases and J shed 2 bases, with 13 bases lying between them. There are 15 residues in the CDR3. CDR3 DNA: TGTGCCAGCAGCGCACAGGGTTTTTTCACAGATACGCAGTATTTT. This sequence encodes CASSAQGFFTDTQYF. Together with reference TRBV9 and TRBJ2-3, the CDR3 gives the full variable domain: DSGVTQTPKHLITATGQRVTLRCSPRSGDLSVYWYQQSLDQGLQFLIQYYNGEERAKGNILERFSAQQFPDLHSELNLSSLELGDSALYFCASSAQGFFTDTQYFGPGTRLTVL.

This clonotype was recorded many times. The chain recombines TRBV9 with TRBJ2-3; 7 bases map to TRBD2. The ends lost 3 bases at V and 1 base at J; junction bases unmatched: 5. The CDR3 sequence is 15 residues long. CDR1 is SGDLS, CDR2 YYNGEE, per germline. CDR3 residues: CASSDERGGTDTQYF. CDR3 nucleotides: TGTGCCAGCAGCGACGAGCGGGGAGGCACAGATACGCAGTATTTT.

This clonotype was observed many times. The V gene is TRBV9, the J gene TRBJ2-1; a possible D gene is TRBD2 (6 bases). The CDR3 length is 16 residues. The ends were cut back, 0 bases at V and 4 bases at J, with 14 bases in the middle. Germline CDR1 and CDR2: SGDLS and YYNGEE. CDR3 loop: CASSVGSLARYNEQFF. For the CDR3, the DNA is TGTGCCAGCAGCGTAGGGTCGCTAGCGCGTTACAATGAGCAGTTCTTC.

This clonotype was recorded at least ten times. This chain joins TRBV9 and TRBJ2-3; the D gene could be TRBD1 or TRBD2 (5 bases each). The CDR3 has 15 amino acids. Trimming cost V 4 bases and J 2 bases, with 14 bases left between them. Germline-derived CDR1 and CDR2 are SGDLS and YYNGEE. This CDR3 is CASSPPTGLTDTQYF. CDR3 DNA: TGTGCCAGCAGCCCCCCTACGGGGCTCACAGATACGCAGTATTTT.

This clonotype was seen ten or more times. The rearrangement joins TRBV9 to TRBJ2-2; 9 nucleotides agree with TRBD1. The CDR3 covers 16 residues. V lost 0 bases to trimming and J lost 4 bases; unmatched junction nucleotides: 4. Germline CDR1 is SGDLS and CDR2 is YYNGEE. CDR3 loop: CASSVAGTGSTGELFF. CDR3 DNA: TGTGCCAGCAGCGTAGCTGGGACAGGGAGCACCGGGGAGCTGTTTTTT.

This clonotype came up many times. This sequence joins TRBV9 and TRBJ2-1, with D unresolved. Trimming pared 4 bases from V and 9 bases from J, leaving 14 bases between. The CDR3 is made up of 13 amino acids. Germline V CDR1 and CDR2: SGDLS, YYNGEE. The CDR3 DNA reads TGTGCCAGCAGCCCCCAGATCTCGGGTGAGCAGTTCTTC. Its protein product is CASSPQISGEQFF.

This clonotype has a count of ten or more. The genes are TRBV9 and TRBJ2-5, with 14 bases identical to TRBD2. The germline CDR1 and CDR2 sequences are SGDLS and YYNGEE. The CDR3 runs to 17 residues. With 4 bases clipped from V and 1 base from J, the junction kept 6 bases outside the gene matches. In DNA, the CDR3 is TGTGCCAGCAGCACCGGGACTAGCGGGGGAACCCAAGAGACCCAGTACTTC. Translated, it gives CASSTGTSGGTQETQYF.

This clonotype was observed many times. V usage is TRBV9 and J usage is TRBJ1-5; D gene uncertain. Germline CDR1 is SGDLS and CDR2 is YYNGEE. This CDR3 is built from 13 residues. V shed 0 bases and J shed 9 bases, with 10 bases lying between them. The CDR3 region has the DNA TGTGCCAGCAGCGTAGTCCCGGGAGGGCCCCAGCATTTT. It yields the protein CASSVVPGGPQHF.